The TCR beta chain described here comes from a study of T cell responses to AZD1222 COVID-19 vaccine. Findings and limits, study-wide: The study identified only 6 or 7 AZD1222 recipients as seropositive at baseline. In a largely white British group with more females than males, clonal diversity was possibly underestimated.

Trimming shortened V by 4 bases and J by 0 bases, and 13 bases separated the two germline ends. The CDR3 sequence is 15 residues long. Germline CDR1 reads LGHDT; CDR2 reads YNNKEL (reference sequence). The sample holds a few counts of this clone. Antigen specificity is unknown. Libraries were prepared by immunoSEQ multiplex PCR; TCRdb keeps only in-frame clonotypes and omits some of them. The data show 80,000 or so clones, approximately 86% seen once. The chain links TRBV3-1 (or the pseudogene TRBV3-2) to TRBJ2-7; D ambiguous. The specimen comprised peripheral blood, sampled on day 0 of MenACWY control vaccination. This receptor was obtained from an adult in good health. The CDR3 bases are TGTGCCAGCAGCCTAGACTTGAAAAGCTCCTACGAGCAGTACTTC. Its protein is CASSLDLKSSYEQYF.